What follows is one T cell receptor beta chain and its context. This clonotype has ten or more counts. The target of this receptor is not known. The input lacks base qualities; no much larger clone sits a single base away. This sample stems from a study of T cells in Graves' hyperthyroidism and ophthalmopathy (dated by TCRdb to between 2018 and 2021). Regarding the study in general: Peripheral blood was collected at initial diagnosis, before any treatment. A discovery cohort of roughly 100 patients, roughly 45 with Graves' ophthalmopathy and about 58 with stable Graves' hyperthyroidism, was used to find distinguishing TCR V-J signatures. Whether ophthalmopathy could be predicted prospectively was tested in an independent validation cohort made up of approximately 19 hyperthyroidism patients plus 17 patients who later progressed to ophthalmopathy. The roughly 99 discovery patients were divided at random into training and test sets in a 7:3 ratio. In addition, the study compared T-cell repertoires in thyroid tissue and in blood from roughly six Graves' hyperthyroidism patients. Once sampling was done, hyperthyroidism patients were given methimazole at a starting dose of 30 mg daily, whereas ophthalmopathy patients were given high-dose intravenous methylprednisolone. According to the paper, TCR Vbeta CDR3 sequencing was carried out on 135 peripheral blood samples, which came from more than 40 ophthalmopathy, around 74 hyperthyroidism and roughly 17 progressor patients. What the authors observed across the whole study: In cross-validation, a model built on a 13 V-J signature told ophthalmopathy apart from stable hyperthyroidism with approximately 90% sensitivity and approximately 81% specificity, and in testing the same model reached 80%/75%. No statistical method was used to fix the sample size in advance, and group allocation was not hidden from the investigators. In validation, the model predicted progression to ophthalmopathy with approximately 71% sensitivity and around 72% specificity, a median of 6.5 months before onset. Blood samples also contained most of the expanded thyroid clonotypes (frequency above 0.001), which suggests that blood repertoires may reflect thyroid immune responses.

Hyperthyroidism patients were newly diagnosed, with disease duration under 2 months, and aged 18 to 65 years. Patients with uncontrolled infections, other autoimmune diseases, pregnancy or lactation were excluded. Diagnoses were established on the basis of clinical symptoms, serum thyroxine and TRAb, thyroid ultrasound, and orbital computed tomography. For progressor patients, blood was drawn at the first diagnosis of hyperthyroidism, before any ophthalmopathy symptoms had appeared. PBMCs were isolated from 7.5 to 10 ml of fresh peripheral blood by Ficoll-Paque density gradient centrifugation. Progressor patients were defined as those initially diagnosed with Graves' hyperthyroidism in whom ophthalmopathy developed during follow-up. Total RNA was extracted using Trizol reagent, and RNA quality was assessed on an Agilent 2100 Bioanalyzer. The TCR beta CDR3 regions were amplified from the RNA transcripts. For the first round of RT-PCR on the TCR CDR3, the HTBI primer set was used together with the Qiagen OneStep RT-PCR kit. A second multiplex PCR round built the libraries, followed by size selection and purification. The libraries were sequenced on an Illumina HiSeq2000 using paired-end 100 bp reads. The original pipeline was this. Raw data were processed with SOAPnuke, discarding reads with adapters, uncalled bases, mean Phred below 15, or no exact constant-primer or identifier match. High-quality paired reads were merged using COPE v1.2.5, and each unique nucleotide sequence was defined as a clonotype. MiTCR v1.1 was used to align clonotypes to the IMGT TRBV, TRBD and TRBJ reference segments. Analysis was restricted to V-J combinations with a frequency above 0.0001, which covered roughly 99% of repertoires. The TCS score was defined as F50 (clonal expansion) divided by E x V (chaos), with BLOSUM62-based TCRdist calculated between CDR3 peptides within each V-J. Welch's t-statistics and random forest reduced around 550 V-J features to 13, which were used in a naive Bayes classifier (R e1071). TCRdb reprocessing: public reads trimmed at Q25 with fastp, clones called with MiXCR, in-frame beta chains kept. Merged by CDR3 protein, the rows form single entries marked with the most common genes and DNA. The V and J calls shown here were made by TCRdb, not taken from the authors' results. The sample table lists under 300,000 distinct CDR3 sequences, about 16% of them with a count of one. The top ten clones comprise 30% to 35% of the sample.

Trimming costs V 1 base and J 9 bases, and their ends lie 12 bases apart. The germline V gene specifies KGHDR as CDR1 and SFDVKD as CDR2. The CDR3 runs 14 residues from the cysteine to the phenylalanine. Only the CDR3 part of the read is kept: 42 bases, read in frame from the first base. The rearrangement joined TRBV24-1 to TRBJ2-1; the D region is possibly TRBD1 or TRBD2, each matching across 5 bases. The sequence came from a woman between 50 and 59 years old with Graves' hyperthyroidism that later progressed to Graves' ophthalmopathy. Sequences were obtained from blood. The sequenced DNA is TGTGCCACCAGTGATTTCGGGGAAGGGGTTGAGCAGTTCTTC. This yields the protein CATSDFGEGVEQFF.